This passage covers 12 T cell receptor beta chains from one sample sequenced in a study of shared clonotypes between healthy human individuals. TCRdb's table, derived via immunoSEQ multiplex PCR, lists solely in-frame clones and lacks some. This sample has 850,000 to 1,200,000 clones, with 70% to 80% found just once. Sequences were obtained from memory CD4+ T cells sorted from blood. Subset of the sample: CD45RA-negative fraction. The receptors shown here come from a man aged 18 to 35 in good health.

V and J are TRBV2 and TRBJ2-3; TRBD2 matches 12 bases. Germline V lookup: CDR1 SNHLY, CDR2 FYNNEI. This CDR3 is 18 amino acids long. The junction had 10 bases not matched to a gene; V was cut back by 6 bases and J by 0 bases. The CDR3 protein is CASSLDSSGGASTDTQYF. The CDR3 DNA reads TGTGCCAGCAGCCTCGATTCTAGCGGGGGGGCTAGCACAGATACGCAGTATTTT. The complete variable domain, with remaining parts taken from reference TRBV2 and TRBJ2-3, reads EPEVTQTPSHQVTQMGQEVILRCVPISNHLYFYWYRQILGQKVEFLVSFYNNEISEKSEIFDDQFSVERPDGSNFTLKIRSTKLEDSAMYFCASSLDSSGGASTDTQYFGPGTRLTVL.

Here the CDR3 DNA reads TGTGCCAGCAGCTTAGAGCTCCCGGCGCCCCTCCACTTT. This sequence encodes CASSLELPAPLHF. V is TRBV7-9 and J is TRBJ1-6; D uncertain. Germline assignment: CDR1 SEHNR and CDR2 FQNEAQ (reference sequence). Trimming stripped 1 base from V and 13 bases from J, with 11 bases between. The CDR3 sequence is 13 residues long.

About this clone: Other DNA sequences in this sample translate to the same CDR3. V is TRBV11-2 and J is TRBJ1-1; D unresolved. Looked up from germline, CDR1 is SGHAT and CDR2 is FQNNGV. V was clipped by 1 base and J by 2 bases, with 5 bases between them. The CDR3 is 13 amino acids. CDR3 amino acids: CASSLGPNTEAFF. In DNA, the CDR3 is TGTGCCAGCAGCTTAGGTCCTAACACTGAAGCTTTCTTT.

V is TRBV6-1 and J is TRBJ2-4, with D perhaps TRBD2 (5 bases). The V end was cut by 5 bases, the J end by 8 bases, with 13 bases between. The germline gives CDR1 MNHNS, CDR2 SASEGT. The CDR3 is 13 amino acids. As DNA, the CDR3 is TGTGCCAGCAGTTTTCGGGATTTGGACATTCAGTACTTC. Amino acids: CASSFRDLDIQYF.

The chain has TRBV4-3 and TRBJ1-2; D gene uncertain. CDR3 length: 15 amino acids. Germline V gives CDR1 LGHNA, CDR2 YSLEER. Trimming took off 1 base at V and 8 bases at J, with 17 bases between the two ends. CDR3 region: CASSQGAGGASGYTF. The CDR3 coding sequence is TGCGCCAGCAGCCAAGGAGCGGGTGGAGCCTCCGGCTACACCTTC.

This clone was observed a few times. The chain employs TRBV7-2 and TRBJ2-1; 12 bases align to TRBD2. Trimming at V came to 7 bases and at J to 1 base, leaving 5 bases not matched to a gene. The CDR3 is made up of 16 amino acids. The germline V gene encodes CDR1 SGHTA and CDR2 FQGNSA. The CDR3: CASTRTSGVSYNEQFF. CDR3 DNA sequence: TGTGCCAGCACCCGGACTAGCGGGGTATCCTACAATGAGCAGTTCTTC.

This clone was picked up one time. The chain couples TRBV27 to TRBJ2-4, with TRBD1 as a possible D gene (6 bases). CDR1 and CDR2 (germline): MNHEY, SMNVEV (reference sequence). CDR3 length: 14 amino acids. Trimming left V 10 bases short and J 1 base short, with 14 bases between. The CDR3 protein is CATKKGEAKNIQYF. DNA for the CDR3: TGTGCCACTAAAAAGGGGGAGGCCAAAAACATTCAGTACTTC.

The chain is built from TRBV2 and TRBJ2-3, with a weak D call TRBD1 (6 bases). V lost 3 bases and J 1 base, leaving 14 bases between the germline ends. This CDR3 has 16 amino acids. CDR1 is SNHLY, CDR2 FYNNEI, per germline. DNA for the CDR3: TGTGCCAGCAGTGATCCCGAGGCAGGGGGCACAGATACGCAGTATTTT. Translation gives CASSDPEAGGTDTQYF.

This clone was observed once. The V gene is TRBV5-6, the J gene TRBJ2-1; the D is unclear. Germline CDR1 and CDR2: SGHDT and YYEEEE. V lost 5 bases and J lost 0, with 12 bases in between. This CDR3 contains 15 residues. The CDR3 nucleotides are TGTGCCAGCAGTCGTGTGGACCGCTCCTACAATGAGCAGTTCTTC. It specifies CASSRVDRSYNEQFF.

The chain employs TRBV11-3 and TRBJ2-3, with 9 bases aligning to TRBD2. There are 15 residues in the CDR3. V lost 1 base, J lost 2 bases, and 1 base stayed unmatched. Germline values: CDR1 SGHNT, CDR2 YENEEA. DNA of the CDR3: TGTGCCAGCAGCTTAGGGACTAGCGTCACAGATACGCAGTATTTT. Translating it yields CASSLGTSVTDTQYF.

The gene calls are TRBV18 and TRBJ1-4; D is uncertain. Germline V gene sequence: CDR1 KGHSH, CDR2 LQKENI. The germline V and J ends were trimmed by 4 bases and 6 bases, with 9 bases remaining between them. This CDR3 region has 13 residues. CDR3 residues: CASSRTLDEKLFF. CDR3 sequence (DNA): TGTGCCAGCTCACGAACCTTGGATGAAAAACTGTTTTTT.

CDR3 in amino acids: CAISEGGGAPQDTQYF. The CDR3 coding sequence is TGTGCCATCAGTGAAGGCGGGGGGGCCCCTCAAGATACGCAGTATTTT. The chain joins TRBV10-3 to TRBJ2-3; the match to TRBD2 covers 9 bases. Germline V gene sequence: CDR1 ENHRY, CDR2 SYGVKD. Trimming took 3 bases from V and 5 from J; bases not matched to a gene: 9. This CDR3 has 16 residues.